A selection of T cell receptor beta chains follows, all from one sample in a study of CD8 T cells in Susac syndrome. TCRdb redid the calling of the immunoSEQ multiplex PCR reads with MiXCR, one entry per CDR3 protein. The repertoire holds about 23,000 distinct CDR3 sequences, with around 93% as singletons. Material for sequencing was CD8+ T cells from PBMCs. The origin of the receptors is a human donor with Susac syndrome. The CDR3 runs from the conserved cysteine through the conserved F or W. A D gene is named only where the DNA matches it firmly. Expanded clones are given a class, and other clones once, few, many or no size at all.

TRBV19	NA	NA	TRBJ2-7	CASSDGTGSYEQYF	TGTGCCAGTAGCGATGGGACGGGCTCCTACGAGCAGTACTTC
TRBV14	NA	NA	TRBJ2-7	CASRPEQYF	TGTGCCAGCCGCCCCGAGCAGTACTTC
TRBV5-6	TRBD2	once	TRBJ2-7	CASSPTTSAYEQYF	TGTGCCAGCAGCCCAACCACTAGCGCCTACGAGCAGTACTTC
TRBV29-1	NA	NA	TRBJ1-1	CSVEDLNTEAFF	TGCAGCGTTGAAGATTTGAACACTGAAGCTTTCTTT
TRBV21-1	NA	NA	TRBJ2-3	CASSPAGSTDTQYF	TGTGCCAGCAGCCCTGCAGGGAGCACAGATACGCAGTATTTT
TRBV5-4	NA	NA	TRBJ2-5	CASSFRGGETQYF	TGTGCCAGCAGCTTTAGGGGTGGTGAGACCCAGTACTTC
TRBV4-3	NA	NA	TRBJ2-1	CASSQAGRGVAEQFF	TGCGCCAGCAGCCAAGCTGGCAGGGGTGTCGCTGAGCAGTTCTTC
TRBV19	TRBD2	NA	TRBJ2-2	CASTKTSGGTRDTGELFF	TGTGCCAGTACCAAGACTAGCGGGGGGACGAGGGACACCGGGGAGCTGTTTTTT
TRBV19	NA	NA	TRBJ1-1	CASRQGTEAFF	TGTGCCAGTAGACAGGGCACTGAAGCTTTCTTT
TRBV28	NA	NA	TRBJ1-2	CASGEGMFYGYTF	TGTGCCAGCGGAGAGGGGATGTTCTATGGCTACACCTTC
TRBV7-9	NA	NA	TRBJ2-3	CASSQPGRGTDTQYF	TGTGCCAGCAGTCAACCGGGGCGAGGCACAGATACGCAGTATTTT
TRBV28	NA	NA	TRBJ1-6	CASSLRQYNSPLHF	TGTGCCAGCAGTCTTCGACAGTATAATTCACCCCTCCACTTT
TRBV11-2	NA	NA	TRBJ2-7	CASSLVGGPYEQYF	TGTGCCAGCAGCTTAGTTGGAGGACCCTACGAGCAGTACTTC
TRBV7-9	NA	NA	TRBJ2-7	CASTAPRAYEQYF	TGTGCCAGCACCGCACCTAGAGCCTACGAGCAGTACTTC
TRBV19	NA	NA	TRBJ2-7	CASSTHRYEQYF	TGTGCCAGTAGTACTCACAGATACGAGCAGTACTTC
TRBV2	TRBD1	NA	TRBJ2-4	CASSFQAQGKNIQYF	TGTGCCAGCAGTTTCCAAGCACAGGGGAAAAACATTCAGTACTTC
TRBV4-3	NA	NA	TRBJ1-1	CASSQTGNTEAFF	TGCGCCAGCAGCCAAACAGGGAACACTGAAGCTTTCTTT
TRBV11-2	NA	once	TRBJ2-2	CASSLGQLTGELFF	TGTGCCAGCAGCTTAGGGCAGCTCACCGGGGAGCTGTTTTTT
TRBV11-3	NA	NA	TRBJ2-1	CASSQPTASYNEQFF	TGTGCCAGCAGCCAACCGACGGCTTCCTACAATGAGCAGTTCTTC
TRBV7-9	TRBD1	NA	TRBJ1-1	CASSLDRSGTGDTEAFF	TGTGCCAGCAGCTTAGACCGGAGTGGGACAGGTGACACTGAAGCTTTCTTT
TRBV27	NA	NA	TRBJ1-2	CASSLLGDNGYTF	TGTGCCAGCAGTTTATTGGGCGATAATGGCTACACCTTC
TRBV7-9	TRBD1	NA	TRBJ1-1	CASSSAGRDREKAFF	TGTGCCAGCAGCTCGGCGGGGCGAGACAGGGAAAAAGCTTTCTTT
TRBV27	NA	NA	TRBJ2-1	CASSLSILGVGLYEQFF	TGTGCCAGCAGTTTATCGATATTAGGGGTTGGACTTTATGAGCAGTTCTTC
TRBV14	TRBD2	once	TRBJ2-5	CASSQVALAGEETQYF	TGTGCCAGCAGCCAAGTGGCGCTAGCGGGGGAAGAGACCCAGTACTTC
TRBV29-1	NA	NA	TRBJ2-7	CSVETRDYEQYF	TGCAGCGTTGAGACCAGGGACTACGAGCAGTACTTC
TRBV19	TRBD1	NA	TRBJ1-6	CASSRDRGNSPLHF	TGTGCCAGTAGTAGAGACAGGGGTAATTCACCCCTCCACTTT
TRBV28	NA	NA	TRBJ2-2	CASSRREAGELFF	TGTGCCAGCAGTCGCAGGGAGGCCGGGGAGCTGTTTTTT
TRBV7-7	NA	once	TRBJ2-3	CASSLATGPTNTQYF	TGTGCTAGCAGCTTAGCAACAGGACCCACAAATACGCAGTATTTT
TRBV29-1	TRBD1	NA	TRBJ2-7	CSASPRDRNYEQYF	TGCAGCGCCTCCCCCAGGGACAGGAACTACGAGCAGTACTTC
TRBV28	TRBD1	NA	TRBJ2-6	CASSGLGDSHSGANVLTF	TGTGCCAGCAGTGGTCTAGGGGACAGCCACTCTGGGGCCAACGTCCTGACTTTC
TRBV14	NA	NA	TRBJ1-1	CASSQYRQENTEAFF	TGTGCCAGCAGCCAATACCGACAGGAGAACACTGAAGCTTTCTTT
TRBV5-1	TRBD1	NA	TRBJ1-2	CASSLGTGQGNGYTF	TGCGCCAGCAGCTTGGGAACCGGACAGGGTAATGGCTACACCTTC
TRBV19	NA	NA	TRBJ2-7	CASSRQDSYEQYF	TGTGCCAGTAGTCGGCAGGACTCCTACGAGCAGTACTTC
TRBV2	NA	NA	TRBJ1-2	CASSEVERGRNYGYTF	TGTGCCAGCAGTGAAGTGGAGAGGGGGAGGAACTATGGCTACACCTTC
TRBV5-8	NA	few	TRBJ2-7	CASSLDGYEQYF	TGTGCCAGCAGCTTGGACGGGTACGAGCAGTACTTC
TRBV28	NA	NA	TRBJ1-4	CASSPHRDDEKLFF	TGTGCCAGCAGTCCCCATCGGGACGATGAAAAACTGTTTTTT
TRBV3-1	NA	NA	TRBJ1-5	CASSFGGLNQPQHF	TGTGCCAGCAGCTTCGGGGGCCTAAATCAGCCCCAGCATTTT
TRBV6-2/TRBV6-3	TRBD1	NA	TRBJ1-2	CASSKRTGPGGYTF	TGTGCCAGCAGCAAAAGGACAGGGCCTGGTGGCTACACCTTC
TRBV2	TRBD1	NA	TRBJ2-3	CASSPGTGSTDTQYF	TGTGCCAGCAGTCCCGGGACAGGTAGCACAGATACGCAGTATTTT
TRBV7-9	NA	few	TRBJ2-7	CASSFSSSDEQYF	TGTGCCAGCAGCTTCAGTTCCTCGGACGAGCAGTACTTC
TRBV28	TRBD2	NA	TRBJ2-7	CASSLTSGGLGEQYF	TGTGCCAGCAGTTTAACTAGCGGGGGTCTCGGCGAGCAGTACTTC
TRBV27	NA	NA	TRBJ2-7	CASSFGSTASYEQYF	TGTGCCAGCAGTTTCGGTTCGACTGCCTCCTACGAGCAGTACTTC
TRBV12-3/TRBV12-4	TRBD1	NA	TRBJ2-6	CASRYRGTGANVLTF	TGTGCCAGCAGGTACAGGGGCACTGGGGCCAACGTCCTGACTTTC
TRBV5-1	TRBD1	NA	TRBJ1-2	CASSYGQGASGYTF	TGCGCCAGCAGCTACGGACAGGGGGCTAGTGGCTACACCTTC
TRBV19	TRBD2	NA	TRBJ2-7	CATRSGGAPYEQYF	TGTGCCACCCGATCGGGGGGGGCCCCCTACGAGCAGTACTTC
TRBV4-1	NA	NA	TRBJ2-1	CASSQGVLSSYNEQFF	TGCGCCAGCAGCCAAGGGGTCCTTAGCTCCTACAATGAGCAGTTCTTC
TRBV2	NA	NA	TRBJ2-2	CASSEVGARANTGELFF	TGTGCCAGCAGTGAAGTGGGAGCCCGAGCGAACACCGGGGAGCTGTTTTTT
TRBV30	NA	NA	TRBJ1-4	CAWSPRTADEKLFF	TGTGCCTGGAGTCCCCGAACAGCCGATGAAAAACTGTTTTTT
TRBV28	TRBD1	NA	TRBJ2-1	CASSLQGETNNEQFF	TGTGCCAGCAGTCTACAGGGGGAGACAAATAATGAGCAGTTCTTC
TRBV6-5	TRBD1	once	TRBJ1-6	CASSYSGGVSTGRNSPLHF	TGTGCCAGCAGTTATTCAGGGGGCGTATCTACGGGGAGGAATTCACCCCTCCACTTT
TRBV4-3	TRBD1	NA	TRBJ1-2	CASSQVRDRESGYTF	TGCGCCAGCAGCCAAGTGCGGGACAGGGAAAGTGGCTACACCTTC
TRBV28	TRBD1	once	TRBJ2-7	CASSPTGADNEQYF	TGTGCCAGCAGCCCGACAGGGGCGGATAACGAGCAGTACTTC
TRBV20-1	NA	NA	TRBJ1-2	CSADRGPPAGYTF	TGCAGTGCTGACCGCGGGCCCCCCGCGGGCTACACCTTC
TRBV5-8	NA	NA	TRBJ2-3	CASSLGIRGPRTDTQYF	TGTGCCAGCAGCTTGGGGATTAGGGGACCTCGCACAGATACGCAGTATTTT
TRBV6-2/TRBV6-3	NA	NA	TRBJ1-2	CASSNNDYGYTF	TGTGCCAGCAGTAACAATGATTATGGCTACACCTTC